Below are 32 T cell receptor beta chains sequenced from a single sample in a study of CD8+ T cells in alopecia areata. Once RNA had been extracted, it was reverse transcribed into cDNA to act as the sequencing template. Some clones are missing from TCRdb's copy, which holds only in-frame ones; the method was immunoSEQ multiplex PCR. The sample holds around 150,000 clones, 62% seen once. Sequencing was carried out using CD8+ T cells sorted from blood. Receptors were obtained from a human donor in good health.

This rearrangement joins TRBV29-1 to TRBJ2-1; a possible D gene is TRBD2 (5 bases). The ends were cut back, 1 base at V and 4 bases at J, with 14 bases in the middle. This CDR3 has 15 amino acids. The germline CDR1 and CDR2 sequences are SQVTM and ANQGSEA. For the CDR3, the DNA is TGCAGCGTTGAAGGAGGGTCTACCAAATACAATGAGCAGTTCTTC. Amino acids: CSVEGGSTKYNEQFF.

This chain joins TRBV9 and TRBJ2-1, with 11 bases fitting TRBD2. This CDR3 has 16 residues. V gave up 3 bases and J gave up 8 bases; unmatched junction bases: 10. CDR1 is SGDLS, CDR2 YYNGEE, per germline. The CDR3 nucleotides read TGTGCCAGCAGCGCTAGCGGGAGGTGGGTGGGTCATGAGCAGTTCTTC. It is translated as CASSASGRWVGHEQFF. The full variable domain, completed using reference TRBV9 and TRBJ2-1, is DSGVTQTPKHLITATGQRVTLRCSPRSGDLSVYWYQQSLDQGLQFLIQYYNGEERAKGNILERFSAQQFPDLHSELNLSSLELGDSALYFCASSASGRWVGHEQFFGPGTRLTVL.

The chain is built from TRBV2 and TRBJ2-1; TRBD1 is a possible D gene (5 bases). This CDR3 has 11 amino acids. Germline lookup yields CDR1 SNHLY and CDR2 FYNNEI. The V gene lost 6 bases and the J gene lost 6 bases, with 6 bases spanning the gap. The CDR3 is CASRGVNEQFF. CDR3 DNA: TGTGCCAGCAGAGGGGTCAATGAGCAGTTCTTC.

The chain uses TRBV28 and TRBJ2-1, with TRBD2 matching over 9 bases. The CDR3 runs to 14 residues. Trimming at V came to 3 bases and at J to 8 bases, leaving 5 bases not matched to a gene. Germline V CDR1 and CDR2: MDHEN, SYDVKM. CDR3 bases: TGTGCCAGCAGTTTTGGACTAGCGTCAGATGAGCAGTTCTTC. It yields the protein CASSFGLASDEQFF.

This chain uses TRBV7-9 with TRBJ2-5; 14 bases line up with TRBD2. The CDR3 spans 17 residues. Germline CDR1 and CDR2: SEHNR and FQNEAQ (reference sequence). Trimming removed 6 bases from V and 5 bases from J; junction bases left unmatched: 11. This chain's CDR3 is CASSPRLAGGPGETQYF. CDR3 DNA sequence: TGTGCCAGCAGTCCCCGACTAGCGGGAGGGCCTGGGGAGACCCAGTACTTC.

The V and J genes are TRBV4-1 and TRBJ2-3; maybe TRBD1 (6 bases). The CDR3 is 14 residues long. The germline V and J ends were trimmed by 1 base and 11 bases, with 16 bases remaining between them. Looked up from germline, CDR1 is MGHRA and CDR2 is YSYEKL. The CDR3 coding sequence is TGCGCCAGCAGCCAAGTTCTCGACACGGACAGGCAGTATTTT. As protein: CASSQVLDTDRQYF.

The chain uses TRBV14 and TRBJ2-7; D might be TRBD2 (5 bases). The V gene lost 0 bases and the J gene lost 0 bases, with 12 bases spanning the gap. CDR1 and CDR2 (germline): SGHDN, FVKESK. The CDR3 totals 16 residues. CDR3 amino acids: CASSQDLRGSSYEQYF. The CDR3 DNA follows: TGTGCCAGCAGCCAAGATTTAAGAGGGAGCTCCTACGAGCAGTACTTC. The complete variable domain, with remaining parts taken from reference TRBV14 and TRBJ2-7, reads EAGVTQFPSHSVIEKGQTVTLRCDPISGHDNLYWYRRVMGKEIKFLLHFVKESKQDESGMPNNRFLAERTGGTYSTLKVQPAELEDSGVYFCASSQDLRGSSYEQYFGPGTRLTVT.

The V call is TRBV27, the J call TRBJ1-2; D is uncertain. Trimming removed 5 bases from V and 2 bases from J, with 9 bases in between. This CDR3 comprises 13 residues. Looked up from germline, CDR1 is MNHEY and CDR2 is SMNVEV (reference sequence). The CDR3 region has the DNA TGTGCCAGCAGTCACGGGGTGAACTATGGCTACACCTTC. It is translated as CASSHGVNYGYTF.

The genes are TRBV2 and TRBJ2-7; 8 nucleotides line up with TRBD1. The germline gives CDR1 SNHLY, CDR2 FYNNEI. CDR3 length: 15 residues. V shed 6 bases, J shed 1 base, and the junction held 8 bases outside the gene matches. The CDR3 nucleotides are TGTGCCAGCAGACCGGGACAGGCCGTTTCCTACGAGCAGTACTTC. This gives the protein CASRPGQAVSYEQYF.

CDR3 coding DNA: TGTGCCAGCAGCGTAGTCGGTAACAATGAGCAGTTCTTC. As protein: CASSVVGNNEQFF. The chain recombines TRBV9 with TRBJ2-1; D remains ambiguous. The CDR3 is made up of 13 amino acids. The germline CDR1 and CDR2 sequences are SGDLS and YYNGEE. V lost 0 bases and J 5 bases, leaving 6 bases between the germline ends.

The V call is TRBV30, the J call TRBJ2-1; tentatively, D is TRBD1 (6 bases). The CDR3 is 13 residues long. Looked up from germline, CDR1 is GTSNPN and CDR2 is SVGIG (reference sequence). V gave up 7 bases and J gave up 1 base, with 11 bases separating them. Here the CDR3 reads CALHRASYNEQFF. The CDR3 nucleotides read TGTGCCTTACACAGGGCGTCCTACAATGAGCAGTTCTTC.

The chain is built from TRBV11-2 and TRBJ2-3; TRBD2 agrees at 10 bases. The CDR3 length is 17 residues. The trim removed 5 bases at V and 2 bases at J, leaving 10 bases unmatched. Germline lookup yields CDR1 SGHAT and CDR2 FQNNGV. The CDR3 nucleotides read TGTGCCAGCAGCATAGCGGGAGGTTTGGCCTACACAGATACGCAGTATTTT. Protein sequence: CASSIAGGLAYTDTQYF. Full variable domain (remainder filled in from reference TRBV11-2 and TRBJ2-3): EAGVAQSPRYKIIEKRQSVAFWCNPISGHATLYWYQQILGQGPKLLIQFQNNGVVDDSQLPKDRFSAERLKGVDSTLKIQPAKLEDSAVYLCASSIAGGLAYTDTQYFGPGTRLTVL.

This clone was seen only a few times. This chain connects TRBV7-9 to TRBJ2-1; unclear D gene. The CDR3 is made up of 13 amino acids. Germline CDR1 and CDR2: SEHNR and FQNEAQ (reference sequence). Trimming left V 6 bases short and J 7 bases short, with 13 bases between. The CDR3 reads CASRLTLGNEQFF. In DNA form, the CDR3 reads TGTGCCAGCAGACTCACGTTAGGAAATGAGCAGTTCTTC.

With respect to this clone: Other DNA sequences in the sample encode the same CDR3. The DNA for the CDR3 is TGTGCCAGCAGTTTATCTCTGAACACTGAAGCTTTCTTT. It yields the protein CASSLSLNTEAFF. V is TRBV27 and J is TRBJ1-1; D not certain. The germline V gene has CDR1 MNHEY and CDR2 SMNVEV (reference sequence). The ends were cut back, 0 bases at V and 0 bases at J, with 2 bases in the middle. The CDR3 loop spans 13 amino acids.

The chain employs TRBV27 and TRBJ2-1; 12 bases align to TRBD2. Germline V CDR1 and CDR2: MNHEY, SMNVEV (reference sequence). The length of the CDR3 is 16 residues. With V trimmed by 7 bases and J by 2 bases, 6 bases remained unmatched. The CDR3 sequence: CASKASGRAPYNEQFF. The CDR3 nucleotides read TGTGCCAGCAAGGCTAGCGGGAGGGCCCCCTACAATGAGCAGTTCTTC.

This chain connects TRBV30 to TRBJ2-1; tentative D call: TRBD2 (5 bases). The CDR3 contains 13 residues. The V end lost 4 bases, the J end lost 10 bases, and 17 bases lay between the germline ends. Per germline, CDR1 GTSNPN and CDR2 SVGIG (reference sequence). The CDR3 region has the DNA TGTGCCTGGAAAATAAGTGGGAGCTGGGAGCAGTTCTTC. The encoded protein is CAWKISGSWEQFF.

This clone came up a few times. The rearrangement links TRBV27 to TRBJ2-1; D possibly matches TRBD1 or TRBD2 (5 bases each). CDR1 MNHEY and CDR2 SMNVEV come from the germline V gene (reference sequence). V gave up 2 bases and J gave up 0 bases, with 14 bases separating them. The CDR3 has 17 amino acids. CDR3 protein: CASSLNVGTGSYNEQFF. DNA for the CDR3: TGTGCCAGCAGTTTAAATGTCGGGACGGGCTCCTACAATGAGCAGTTCTTC.

The chain recombines TRBV27 with TRBJ2-7; possibly TRBD1 for D (6 bases). V dropped 9 bases and J dropped 6 bases, with 18 bases sitting between them. This CDR3 spans 13 amino acids. Germline CDR1 and CDR2: MNHEY and SMNVEV (reference sequence). CDR3 sequence (DNA): TGTGCCAGTTCCAGGGGCAGGGCCCGCGAGCAGTACTTC. It translates to CASSRGRAREQYF.

This clone was found once. J is TRBJ2-7 and V is TRBV5-6; D might be TRBD1 (6 bases). This CDR3 contains 14 residues. V was pared by 4 bases and J by 3 bases, with 14 bases between. CDR1 and CDR2 from the germline V gene are SGHDT and YYEEEE. Here the CDR3 reads CASSQEGELYEQYF. The CDR3 DNA is TGTGCCAGCAGCCAAGAGGGGGAGCTCTACGAGCAGTACTTC. The full variable domain, rest sourced from reference TRBV5-6 and TRBJ2-7, is DAGVTQSPTHLIKTRGQQVTLRCSPKSGHDTVSWYQQALGQGPQFIFQYYEEEERQRGNFPDRFSGHQFPNYSSELNVNALLLGDSALYLCASSQEGELYEQYFGPGTRLTVT.

This clone was detected a few times. The V call is TRBV21-1, the J call TRBJ2-3. TRBV21-1 is noted as a pseudogene. CDR3 length: 15 residues. The CDR3 loop is CASTPSRSSTDTQYF. Here the CDR3 DNA reads TGTGCCAGCACCCCGTCCCGATCGAGCACAGATACGCAGTATTTT.

The genes are TRBV27 and TRBJ2-5; D gene unclear. The CDR3 consists of 12 residues. The germline V gene encodes CDR1 MNHEY and CDR2 SMNVEV (reference sequence). With 5 bases removed from V and 5 bases from J, the gap between germline ends came to 9 bases. DNA for the CDR3: TGTGCCAGCAGTGTGTACGGGGAGACCCAGTACTTC. Translation: CASSVYGETQYF.

The V and J genes are TRBV5-1 and TRBJ2-1, with 7 bases matching TRBD2. Germline V gene sequence: CDR1 SGHRS, CDR2 YFSETQ. The CDR3 consists of 15 residues. V trimming: 0 bases; J trimming: 7 bases; junction bases outside the gene matches: 7. The CDR3 here is CASSLGLAKHNEQFF. CDR3 DNA: TGCGCCAGCAGCTTGGGACTAGCTAAGCATAATGAGCAGTTCTTC.

A few counts support this clone. The CDR3 spells CASPLVDEQYF. The CDR3 coding sequence is TGTGCCAGCCCCCTGGTCGACGAGCAGTACTTC. The J gene is TRBJ2-7, the V gene TRBV18; D call uncertain. With 8 bases removed from V and 5 bases from J, the gap between germline ends came to 10 bases. CDR3 length: 11 amino acids. CDR1 KGHSH and CDR2 LQKENI come from the germline V gene.

The V and J genes are TRBV4-1 and TRBJ2-2; D is possibly TRBD1 (6 bases). This CDR3 has 15 amino acids. In germline, CDR1 is MGHRA, CDR2 YSYEKL. Trimming left V 5 bases short and J 0 bases short, with 10 bases between. The CDR3 spells CASSGTPPNTGELFF. In DNA form, the CDR3 reads TGCGCCAGCAGCGGGACACCTCCGAACACCGGGGAGCTGTTTTTT.

This clone has a count of ten or more. The chain recombines TRBV6-5 with TRBJ2-3; 8 positions match TRBD1. This CDR3 is 15 amino acids long. Germline loops: CDR1 MNHEY, CDR2 SVGAGI. J gave up 3 bases and V 6 bases, and 8 bases lay outside the gene matches. The DNA of the CDR3 is TGTGCCAGCAGCCCCGGGCAGGGGGCTACAGATACGCAGTATTTT. Amino acids: CASSPGQGATDTQYF.

The chain links TRBV28 to TRBJ2-7; D is possibly TRBD2 (6 bases). The CDR3 has 15 amino acids. The V end lost 6 bases, the J end lost 3 bases, and 18 bases lay between the germline ends. Germline V gene data show CDR1 as MDHEN and CDR2 as SYDVKM. Written as DNA, the CDR3 is TGTGCCAGCAGGGCGGGGCGGGATCCCTTCTACGAGCAGTACTTC. It is translated as CASRAGRDPFYEQYF.

V usage is TRBV29-1 and J usage is TRBJ2-7, with a weak D call TRBD2 (6 bases). Germline V gene data show CDR1 as SQVTM and CDR2 as ANQGSEA. V lost 7 bases and J 4 bases, leaving 14 bases between the germline ends. The CDR3 spans 12 residues. The CDR3 coding sequence is TGCAGCGCCCAAGCGGGTCATTACGAGCAGTACTTC. Translated: CSAQAGHYEQYF.

The gene calls are TRBV4-1 and TRBJ2-1; TRBD2 matches at 7 bases. The CDR3 loop spans 15 amino acids. CDR1 is MGHRA and CDR2 is YSYEKL in the germline V gene. V dropped 1 base and J dropped 5; count of bases not matched to a gene: 5. The CDR3 here is CASSQGEGLDNEQFF. For the CDR3, the DNA is TGCGCCAGCAGCCAAGGGGAGGGCCTCGACAATGAGCAGTTCTTC.

The chain recombines TRBV4-1 with TRBJ2-7, with a possible D match to TRBD1 (5 bases). V shed 3 bases and J shed 1 base, with 10 bases lying between them. The germline V gene has CDR1 MGHRA and CDR2 YSYEKL. The CDR3 consists of 14 residues. This CDR3 is CASSQVTVSYEQYF. CDR3 bases: TGCGCCAGCAGCCAGGTGACAGTTTCCTACGAGCAGTACTTC.

This chain links TRBV7-9 with TRBJ1-4, with TRBD1 identical over 9 bases. CDR1 SEHNR and CDR2 FQNEAQ come from the germline V gene (reference sequence). Trimming cost V 8 bases and J 8 bases; bases outside gene matches: 6. The CDR3 is 13 amino acids. This CDR3 is CASLDRGEEKLFF. CDR3 bases: TGTGCCAGCCTGGACAGGGGAGAGGAAAAACTGTTTTTT.

This clone was counted only a few times. The chain recombines TRBV29-1 with TRBJ2-5, with D tentatively TRBD1 or TRBD2 (5 bases each). This CDR3 contains 16 residues. CDR1 and CDR2 from the germline V gene are SQVTM and ANQGSEA. V gave up 0 bases and J gave up 4 bases, with 18 bases separating them. In DNA form, the CDR3 reads TGCAGCGTTGAAGAGGGCCGGGGCTACCGGAGAGAGACCCAGTACTTC. As protein: CSVEEGRGYRRETQYF.

The V gene is TRBV5-1, the J gene TRBJ1-5; D is ambiguous. Per germline, CDR1 SGHRS and CDR2 YFSETQ. With 0 bases removed from V and 3 bases from J, the gap between germline ends came to 7 bases. The CDR3 has 14 amino acids. The CDR3 spells CASSLEGANQPQHF. The CDR3 region has the DNA TGCGCCAGCAGCTTGGAGGGTGCCAATCAGCCCCAGCATTTT.